Below, 2 T cell receptor delta chains from the same sample are listed, as sequenced in a study of γδ T cells in repeated Plasmodium falciparum infection. TCRdb re-called clones from the multiplex PCR reads via CATT. Here the sample spans over 45,000 delta-chain clones, about 1.5% being singletons. Flow sorting of PBMC yielded separate Vgamma9/Vdelta2+ and Vdelta2-negative gammadelta T cell populations for bulk repertoire analysis. The sample was gamma-delta T cells from blood. The receptors shown here come from a pool of human donors (malaria-infected and uninfected, not separated).

In this sample, this clone turned up a few times. For this DNA, TCRdb reports the protein of a much larger clone, which diverges at residue 18, most likely from a read error; the protein presented here is translated directly from the DNA. V is TRDV1 and J is TRDJ1, with 13 positions matching TRDD3. TCRdb lists no J gene, so it was determined here by aligning the DNA to germline. The CDR3 consists of 24 residues. The germline V gene has CDR1 TSWWSYY and CDR2 QGS. J lost 1 base, V lost 1 base, and 24 bases had no gene match. The CDR3 spells CALGEPRYGLLGDTPILCTDKLIF. CDR3 nucleotides: TGTGCTCTTGGGGAACCTCGTTATGGGCTACTGGGGGATACGCCAATCCTATGCACCGATAAACTCATCTTT.

As regards this clone: For this DNA, TCRdb reports the protein of a much larger clone, which diverges at residue 11, most likely from a read error; the protein presented here is translated directly from the DNA. The rearrangement joins TRDV2 to TRDJ1; TRDD3 is a possible D gene (5 bases). TCRdb is silent on the J gene; assignment here came from matching the DNA to germline. This CDR3 contains 21 residues. CDR1 and CDR2 from the germline V gene are GEAIGNYY and EKD. V lost 1 base and J lost 0, with 29 bases in between. The CDR3: CACDTYREEEGIRGYTDKLIF. The CDR3 region has the DNA TGTGCCTGTGACACATATCGGGAAGAAGAGGGTATCCGGGGGTACACCGATAAACTCATCTTT.